The TCR beta chain described here comes from a study of T cell responses to AZD1222 COVID-19 vaccine. Study conclusions and caveats: Clonal diversity may have been underestimated, and the donors were mostly white British, with more females than males. Increased Spike-specific TCR breadth and depth were observed after two AZD1222 doses.

Assay used: immunoSEQ multiplex PCR; TCRdb lists only in-frame clones, some missing. The sample lists roughly 140,000 clones, approximately 90% occurring once. CDR1 and CDR2 (germline): SNHLY, FYNNEI. V dropped 4 bases and J dropped 1 base, with 11 bases sitting between them. CDR3 length equals 15 residues. Second doses that came at about 4 or about 12 weeks were put together. As to this clone: The antigen is unknown.

This chain links TRBV2 with TRBJ1-5, with unresolved D. The TCR comes from an adult who received the AZD1222 COVID-19 vaccine. The sequenced sample was peripheral blood, obtained 28 days after the second AZD1222 dose. This CDR3 is CASSGPIGSNQPQHF. DNA of the CDR3: TGTGCCAGCAGTGGACCCATAGGGAGCAATCAGCCCCAGCATTTT.